This TCR beta chain came from a study of blood T cell repertoires in COVID-19. The CDR3 length is 12 residues. Germline V gene data show CDR1 as MGHDK and CDR2 as SYGVNS. The V and J ends lost 1 base and 4 bases respectively, with 4 bases between them. The assay was immunoSEQ multiplex PCR, and TCRdb's table has in-frame clones only and misses some. The profile shows roughly 520,000 clones, roughly 90% of them singletons. This clone was recorded a few times. The clonotype was recovered from a woman between 40 and 55 years old who had recovered from COVID-19. Material for sequencing was PBMCs or T cells enriched from blood (not recorded which). This rearrangement joins TRBV25-1 to TRBJ1-2; D uncertain. Here the CDR3 DNA reads TGTGCCAGCAGTGAATCTCTCTATGGCTACACCTTC. Protein sequence: CASSESLYGYTF.